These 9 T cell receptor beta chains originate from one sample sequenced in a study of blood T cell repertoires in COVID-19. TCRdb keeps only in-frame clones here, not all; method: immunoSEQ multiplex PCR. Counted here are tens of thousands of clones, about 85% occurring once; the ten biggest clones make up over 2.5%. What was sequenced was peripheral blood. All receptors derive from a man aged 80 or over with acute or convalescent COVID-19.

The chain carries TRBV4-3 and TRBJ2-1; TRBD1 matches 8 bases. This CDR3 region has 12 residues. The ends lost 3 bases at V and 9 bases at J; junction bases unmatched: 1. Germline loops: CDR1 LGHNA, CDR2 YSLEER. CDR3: CASSQTGAEQFF. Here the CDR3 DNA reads TGCGCCAGCAGCCAGACAGGGGCTGAGCAGTTCTTC.

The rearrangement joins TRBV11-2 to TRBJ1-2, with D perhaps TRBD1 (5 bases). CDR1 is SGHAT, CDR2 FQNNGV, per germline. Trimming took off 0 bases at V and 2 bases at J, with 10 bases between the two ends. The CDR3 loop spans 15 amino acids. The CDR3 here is CASSLERQTNYGYTF. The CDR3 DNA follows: TGTGCCAGCAGCTTAGAGCGACAGACGAACTATGGCTACACCTTC.

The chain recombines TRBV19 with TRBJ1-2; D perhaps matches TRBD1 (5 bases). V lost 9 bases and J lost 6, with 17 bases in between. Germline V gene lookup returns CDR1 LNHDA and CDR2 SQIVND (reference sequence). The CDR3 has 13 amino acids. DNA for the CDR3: TGTGCCAGCATGCAGGGAGGCGCGAATGGCTACACCTTC. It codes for CASMQGGANGYTF.

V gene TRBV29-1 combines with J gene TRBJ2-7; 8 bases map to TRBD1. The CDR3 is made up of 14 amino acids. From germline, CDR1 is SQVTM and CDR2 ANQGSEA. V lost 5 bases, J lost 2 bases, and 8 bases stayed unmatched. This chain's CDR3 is CSVRSGQGTYEQYF. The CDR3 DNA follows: TGCAGCGTTCGGTCCGGACAGGGAACCTACGAGCAGTACTTC.

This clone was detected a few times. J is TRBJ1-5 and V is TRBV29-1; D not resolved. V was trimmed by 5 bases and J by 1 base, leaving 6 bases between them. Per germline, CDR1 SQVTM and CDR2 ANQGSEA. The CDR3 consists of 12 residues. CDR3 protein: CSVKESNQPQHF. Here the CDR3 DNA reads TGCAGCGTTAAGGAGAGCAATCAGCCCCAGCATTTT.

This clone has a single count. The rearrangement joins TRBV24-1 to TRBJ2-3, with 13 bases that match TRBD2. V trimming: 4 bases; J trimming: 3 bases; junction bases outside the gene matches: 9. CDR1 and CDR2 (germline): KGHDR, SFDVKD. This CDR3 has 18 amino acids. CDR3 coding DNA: TGTGCCACCAGTGACACCGGGACTAGCGGGATCGGGACAGATACGCAGTATTTT. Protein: CATSDTGTSGIGTDTQYF.

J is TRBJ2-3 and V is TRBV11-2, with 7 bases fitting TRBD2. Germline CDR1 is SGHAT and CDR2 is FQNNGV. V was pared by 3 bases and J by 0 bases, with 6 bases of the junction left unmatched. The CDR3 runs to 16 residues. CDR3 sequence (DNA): TGTGCCAGCAGCTTCGGCGGGAGCTTTAGCACAGATACGCAGTATTTT. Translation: CASSFGGSFSTDTQYF.

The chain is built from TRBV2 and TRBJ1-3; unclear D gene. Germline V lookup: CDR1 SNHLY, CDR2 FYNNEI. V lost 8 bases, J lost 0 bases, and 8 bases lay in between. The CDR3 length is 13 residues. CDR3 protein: CASRGSSGNTIYF. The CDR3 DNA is TGTGCCAGCCGAGGGAGCTCTGGAAACACCATATATTTT. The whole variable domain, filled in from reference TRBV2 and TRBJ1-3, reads EPEVTQTPSHQVTQMGQEVILRCVPISNHLYFYWYRQILGQKVEFLVSFYNNEISEKSEIFDDQFSVERPDGSNFTLKIRSTKLEDSAMYFCASRGSSGNTIYFGEGSWLTVV.

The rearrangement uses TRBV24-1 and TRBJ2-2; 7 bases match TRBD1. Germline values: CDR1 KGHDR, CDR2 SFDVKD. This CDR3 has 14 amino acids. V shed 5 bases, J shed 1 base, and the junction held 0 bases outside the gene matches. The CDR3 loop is CATSGQGNTGELFF. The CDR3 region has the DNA TGTGCCACCAGTGGACAGGGGAACACCGGGGAGCTGTTTTTT.